A single sample is the source of the 18 T cell receptor beta chains below, sequenced in a study of Graves' ophthalmopathy and Graves' hyperthyroidism. Investigators amplified TCR beta CDR3 regions from RNA transcripts. A first-round RT-PCR used HTBI primers, followed by a second-round multiplex PCR. From the multiplex PCR reads, TCRdb called clonotypes with MiXCR, one entry per CDR3 protein. The repertoire consists of roughly 420,000 distinct CDR3 sequences, with under 25% occurring once and the leading ten covering under 3%. Sequencing was carried out using peripheral blood. The receptors were gathered from a woman aged 18-35 years with stable Graves' hyperthyroidism.

This clonotype was counted ten times or more. This rearrangement joins TRBV12-5 to TRBJ2-5; 9 bases fit TRBD2. The CDR3 loop spans 15 amino acids. The germline V gene encodes CDR1 LGHNT and CDR2 FRNRAP. The V segment lost 9 bases and the J segment 5 bases; nucleotides outside the gene matches: 13. The CDR3: CASGGGGKARETQYF. CDR3 nucleotide sequence: TGTGCTAGCGGCGGGGGGGGGAAAGCGAGGGAGACCCAGTACTTC.

This clonotype occurred many times. The chain carries TRBV6-1 and TRBJ2-7; 8 positions agree with TRBD1. The CDR3 runs to 13 residues. V lost 5 bases, J lost 12 bases, and 12 bases stayed unmatched. Germline V gene sequence: CDR1 MNHNS, CDR2 SASEGT. The CDR3 loop reads CASSRGTGGSPYF. CDR3 in DNA: TGTGCCAGCAGTCGCGGGACAGGCGGTAGTCCGTACTTC.

The sample holds a few counts of this clonotype. The chain links TRBV3-1 to TRBJ2-7; TRBD1 is a possible D gene (6 bases). The ends were cut back, 4 bases at V and 0 bases at J, with 10 bases in the middle. The CDR3 loop spans 14 amino acids. Looked up from germline, CDR1 is LGHDT and CDR2 is YNNKEL (reference sequence). CDR3 nucleotides: TGTGCCAGCAGCCGACAGGCGAACTCCTACGAGCAGTACTTC. Translating gives CASSRQANSYEQYF.

The V call is TRBV20-1, the J call TRBJ1-1, with D possibly being TRBD1 (5 bases). CDR1 DFQATT and CDR2 SNEGSKA come from the germline V gene (reference sequence). V lost 6 bases and J 1 base, leaving 18 bases between the germline ends. This CDR3 is built from 15 residues. The DNA for the CDR3 is TGCAGTGCCCGGGACTTACTCCTCGGGAACACTGAAGCTTTCTTT. Amino acid sequence: CSARDLLLGNTEAFF.

The table lists this clonotype with many counts. V and J are TRBV11-2 and TRBJ1-2; the D gene is possibly TRBD1 (5 bases). The CDR3 extends over 15 amino acids. Germline CDR1 is SGHAT and CDR2 is FQNNGV. V lost 2 bases and J lost 0, with 10 bases in between. The CDR3 DNA follows: TGTGCCAGCAGCTTATTCGCGGGGGCTAACTATGGCTACACCTTC. As protein: CASSLFAGANYGYTF.

Ten or more counts support this clonotype. The V call is TRBV6-5, the J call TRBJ1-3, with 7 positions matching TRBD1. Germline V CDR1 and CDR2: MNHEY, SVGAGI. This CDR3 comprises 14 residues. With V trimmed by 5 bases and J by 4 bases, 5 bases remained unmatched. In DNA form, the CDR3 reads TGTGCCAGCAGTATTCCGGGACAGGGAAACACCATATATTTT. Translation: CASSIPGQGNTIYF.

The chain employs TRBV6-1 and TRBJ1-1; possible D gene TRBD1, 6 bases. Germline CDR1 is MNHNS and CDR2 is SASEGT. V was cut by 6 bases and J by 11 bases, with 19 bases left in between. The CDR3 is made up of 13 amino acids. The CDR3 nucleotides are TGTGCCAGCAGGGCCCGGGACAAACTCGAGGCTTTCTTT. Translation: CASRARDKLEAFF.

The gene calls are TRBV12-3 or TRBV12-4 and TRBJ1-5; TRBD1 agrees at 9 bases. J was trimmed by 3 bases and V by 2 bases; bases with no gene match: 5. This CDR3 spans 16 amino acids. The CDR3 DNA reads TGTGCCAGCAGTTTAACACAGGGGGCGTTCAATCAGCCCCAGCATTTT. It is translated as CASSLTQGAFNQPQHF.

This clonotype has at least ten counts. The chain joins TRBV12-3 or TRBV12-4 to TRBJ1-3; D is uncertain. The CDR3 totals 15 residues. The ends were cut back, 2 bases at V and 4 bases at J, with 12 bases in the middle. DNA of the CDR3: TGTGCCAGCAGTTTATTTGGGTTGGAGGGAAACACCATATATTTT. Protein: CASSLFGLEGNTIYF.

This clonotype was observed many times. The rearrangement links TRBV12-3 or TRBV12-4 to TRBJ1-5, with TRBD1 matching 11 bases. V gave up 3 bases and J gave up 7 bases; unmatched junction bases: 5. This CDR3 comprises 15 residues. The CDR3 coding sequence is TGTGCCAGCAGTTTTGGGACAGGGGGTGGACAGCCCCAGCATTTT. Amino acid sequence: CASSFGTGGGQPQHF.

V is TRBV11-2 and J is TRBJ2-5; 13 bases match TRBD2. The CDR3 runs to 16 residues. CDR1 is SGHAT, CDR2 FQNNGV, per germline. The junction had 1 base not matched to a gene; V was cut back by 3 bases and J by 0 bases. This chain's CDR3 is CASSLGLAGHQETQYF. CDR3 coding DNA: TGTGCCAGCAGCTTGGGACTAGCGGGGCACCAAGAGACCCAGTACTTC.

This clonotype was observed at least ten times. The CDR3 here is CASSFGRGWTQYF. CDR3 sequence (DNA): TGTGCCAGCAGTTTTGGCCGGGGATGGACCCAGTACTTC. The genes are TRBV27 and TRBJ2-5, with TRBD2 as a possible D gene (5 bases). Germline lookup yields CDR1 MNHEY and CDR2 SMNVEV (reference sequence). The CDR3 has 13 amino acids. V shed 3 bases and J shed 7 bases, with 12 bases lying between them.

This clonotype was picked up many times. The chain joins TRBV20-1 to TRBJ2-7; no firm D call. In germline, CDR1 is DFQATT, CDR2 SNEGSKA (reference sequence). The CDR3 length is 13 residues. The germline V and J ends were trimmed by 2 bases and 0 bases, with 8 bases remaining between them. In nucleotides, the CDR3 is TGCAGTGCTAGATCCCAAATCTCCTACGAGCAGTACTTC. Translation gives CSARSQISYEQYF.

This clonotype has a handful of counts. The gene calls are TRBV12-3 or TRBV12-4 and TRBJ2-5, with 10 bases aligning to TRBD1. The CDR3 is 16 amino acids. J lost 5 bases, V lost 6 bases, and 12 bases had no gene match. CDR3 residues: CASSKTGTGVRETQYF. The CDR3 region has the DNA TGTGCCAGCAGCAAAACCGGGACAGGGGTTCGGGAGACCCAGTACTTC.

Many counts were recorded for this clonotype. The chain combines TRBV10-2 with TRBJ2-7; D is unclear. Germline V CDR1 and CDR2: WSHSY, SAAADI. CDR3 length: 14 residues. The V gene lost 5 bases and the J gene lost 3 bases, with 14 bases spanning the gap. The CDR3 sequence: CASSKGQALYEQYF. CDR3 bases: TGCGCCAGCAGTAAAGGGCAAGCCCTCTACGAGCAGTACTTC.

This clonotype was seen repeatedly, ten times or more. V usage is TRBV30 and J usage is TRBJ2-2, with TRBD2 matching 7 bases. V was pared by 1 base and J by 6 bases, with 11 bases of the junction left unmatched. The CDR3 has 16 amino acids. In germline, CDR1 is GTSNPN, CDR2 SVGIG (reference sequence). CDR3 protein: CAWSGLAETRAGELFF. The CDR3 nucleotides read TGTGCCTGGAGTGGACTAGCCGAAACTCGGGCCGGGGAGCTGTTTTTT.

At least ten counts were recorded for this clonotype. V and J are TRBV19 and TRBJ1-2; no clear D gene. Deletions cut 2 bases from V and 5 bases from J, with 6 bases between. Germline CDR1 LNHDA, CDR2 SQIVND (reference sequence). The CDR3 sequence is 12 residues long. CDR3 sequence reads: CASSISGYGYTF. The CDR3 DNA reads TGTGCCAGTAGTATAAGTGGGTATGGCTACACCTTC.

This clonotype was seen at least ten times. The gene calls are TRBV7-9 and TRBJ1-1; no firm D call. In germline, CDR1 is SEHNR, CDR2 FQNEAQ (reference sequence). The CDR3 is made up of 14 amino acids. The V end lost 2 bases, the J end lost 6 bases, and 13 bases lay between the germline ends. The CDR3 spells CASSLNRPTAEAFF. In DNA form, the CDR3 reads TGTGCCAGCAGCTTAAACCGGCCTACGGCTGAAGCTTTCTTT.